Below, 15 T cell receptor beta chains from the same sample are listed, as sequenced in a study of CD8+ T cells in alopecia areata. Following RNA extraction, reverse transcription yielded cDNA that acted as the sequencing template. Assay used: immunoSEQ multiplex PCR; TCRdb lists only in-frame clones, some missing. The sample records 150,000 to 200,000 clones, approximately 56% being singletons. Sequenced here: CD4+ T cells sorted from blood, sampled at week 0. Source of these receptors: a human donor with alopecia areata.

CDR3 in amino acids: CASSQDRGANTEAFF. As DNA, the CDR3 is TGCGCCAGCAGCCAAGATCGGGGGGCGAACACTGAAGCTTTCTTT. The chain joins TRBV4-1 to TRBJ1-1, with a tentative D call TRBD1 (6 bases). The CDR3 runs to 15 residues. Germline lookup yields CDR1 MGHRA and CDR2 YSYEKL. Trimming took off 0 bases at V and 1 base at J, with 9 bases between the two ends.

CDR3 sequence (DNA): TGCAGTGCTAGAGGGGCAGAGCAGTACTTC. This sequence encodes CSARGAEQYF. The rearrangement joins TRBV20-1 to TRBJ2-7; D not certain. The germline gives CDR1 DFQATT, CDR2 SNEGSKA (reference sequence). V was cut by 1 base and J by 7 bases, with 5 bases left in between. The CDR3 totals 10 residues.

J is TRBJ1-1 and V is TRBV19, with 8 bases fitting TRBD1. The CDR3 runs to 13 residues. Losses at the gene ends were 7 bases for V and 4 bases for J; bases not matched to a gene: 5. CDR1 is LNHDA, CDR2 SQIVND, per germline (reference sequence). CDR3 sequence reads: CASTLTGGTEAFF. CDR3 DNA: TGTGCCAGTACTCTAACAGGGGGCACTGAAGCTTTCTTT.

Only one count was recorded for this clone. The rearrangement uses TRBV29-1 and TRBJ1-2, with 10 bases that match TRBD1. V lost 7 bases and J lost 4; bases outside the gene matches: 6. CDR1 and CDR2 from the germline V gene are SQVTM and ANQGSEA. The CDR3 consists of 13 residues. The CDR3, as DNA: TGCAGCGCTAAGGGACAGGGGCGCTATGGCTACACCTTC. Protein: CSAKGQGRYGYTF. The complete variable domain, with remaining parts taken from reference TRBV29-1 and TRBJ1-2, reads SAVISQKPSRDICQRGTSLTIQCQVDSQVTMMFWYRQQPGQSLTLIATANQGSEATYESGFVIDKFPISRPNLTFSTLTVSNMSPEDSSIYLCSAKGQGRYGYTFGSGTRLTVV.

The chain couples TRBV27 to TRBJ1-3, with 7 positions matching TRBD1. Germline assignment: CDR1 MNHEY and CDR2 SMNVEV (reference sequence). CDR3 length equals 15 residues. The V segment lost 6 bases and the J segment 2 bases; nucleotides outside the gene matches: 7. The CDR3 spells CASSSQGGPGNTIYF. The CDR3 DNA reads TGTGCCAGCAGCAGCCAGGGGGGGCCTGGAAACACCATATATTTT.

This clone has only a few counts. V usage is TRBV25-1 and J usage is TRBJ1-1, with a possible D match to TRBD1 (6 bases). CDR3 length: 14 amino acids. V lost 4 bases and J 6 bases, leaving 15 bases between the germline ends. Germline V gives CDR1 MGHDK, CDR2 SYGVNS. Written as DNA, the CDR3 is TGTGCCAGCAGTGGAGCTCGGGGGGCCTCTGAAGCTTTCTTT. Its translation: CASSGARGASEAFF.

The chain recombines TRBV11-1 with TRBJ1-5; D remains ambiguous. This CDR3 region has 14 residues. V lost 5 bases, J lost 5 bases, and 13 bases lay in between. Germline V gives CDR1 SGHAT, CDR2 FQDESV (reference sequence). CDR3 region: CASSPTPIDQPQHF. CDR3 sequence (DNA): TGTGCCAGCAGCCCGACCCCGATTGATCAGCCCCAGCATTTT.

This clone was observed a few times. This sequence joins TRBV5-4 and TRBJ1-1; D is possibly TRBD1 (5 bases). CDR3 length equals 12 residues. V lost 4 bases and J 5 bases, leaving 9 bases between the germline ends. The V gene's germline CDR1 is SGHNT and CDR2 YYREEE (reference sequence). The CDR3 region is CASSGRGTEAFF. The CDR3 nucleotides read TGTGCCAGCAGCGGGAGGGGTACTGAAGCTTTCTTT.

V usage is TRBV30 and J usage is TRBJ1-2; perhaps TRBD1 as D (6 bases). The germline V gene encodes CDR1 GTSNPN and CDR2 SVGIG (reference sequence). The CDR3 spans 13 residues. The V end was cut by 6 bases, the J end by 1 base, with 12 bases between. CDR3 residues: CACKSDSNYGYTF. The CDR3 DNA follows: TGTGCCTGCAAATCGGACAGTAACTATGGCTACACCTTC.

V gene TRBV30 combines with J gene TRBJ1-2; 7 bases are a match to TRBD1. The J segment lost 4 bases and the V segment lost 1 base, leaving 9 bases of the junction unmatched. The CDR3 is made up of 15 amino acids. Germline V gene lookup returns CDR1 GTSNPN and CDR2 SVGIG (reference sequence). The CDR3 protein is CAWSETGAHGYGYTF. The CDR3 nucleotides read TGTGCCTGGAGTGAAACAGGGGCCCACGGCTATGGCTACACCTTC.

This clone was counted between two and nine times. The chain uses TRBV6-1 and TRBJ1-2; maybe TRBD1 (5 bases). The germline CDR1 and CDR2 sequences are MNHNS and SASEGT. The CDR3 length is 13 residues. V was clipped by 5 bases and J by 8 bases, with 15 bases between them. DNA of the CDR3: TGTGCCAGCAGTCTATCAGGGACCCGCGGCTACACCTTC. Translating gives CASSLSGTRGYTF.

This clone has only a few counts. V is TRBV4-1 and J is TRBJ1-1, with TRBD1 as a possible D gene (6 bases). Per germline, CDR1 MGHRA and CDR2 YSYEKL. The CDR3 has 13 amino acids. The ends were cut back, 3 bases at V and 7 bases at J, with 12 bases in the middle. The CDR3 sequence is CASSQRTRGEAFF. In DNA form, the CDR3 reads TGCGCCAGCAGCCAGAGAACCAGGGGTGAAGCTTTCTTT.

The genes are TRBV5-1 and TRBJ1-1; D is unclear. CDR1 is SGHRS and CDR2 is YFSETQ in the germline V gene. CDR3 length: 16 residues. Trimming stripped 1 base from V and 0 bases from J, with 13 bases between. The CDR3: CASSLLQSAMNTEAFF. Here the CDR3 DNA reads TGCGCCAGCAGCTTGCTCCAGTCGGCGATGAACACTGAAGCTTTCTTT.

The V gene is TRBV30, the J gene TRBJ2-2; D is possibly TRBD2 (6 bases). This CDR3 has 14 amino acids. Looked up from germline, CDR1 is GTSNPN and CDR2 is SVGIG (reference sequence). Between the trimmed V and J ends, which lost 4 bases and 4 bases, there was a span of 13 bases. Here the CDR3 DNA reads TGTGCCTGGAAGGGACTCGGGAGCACCGGGGAGCTGTTTTTT. It is translated as CAWKGLGSTGELFF.

The chain's CDR3 is CASSLEEGFTYEQYF. CDR3 bases: TGCGCCAGCAGCTTGGAGGAGGGTTTCACCTACGAGCAGTACTTC. The chain employs TRBV5-1 and TRBJ2-7; tentative D call: TRBD2 (6 bases). This CDR3 contains 15 residues. From germline, CDR1 is SGHRS and CDR2 YFSETQ. The V end was cut by 0 bases, the J end by 2 bases, with 12 bases between.